What follows are 31 T cell receptor beta chains derived from one specimen sequenced in a study of PD-1 blockade in classical Hodgkin lymphoma. Stated time point: cycle 4 day 1 (C4D1), after about 6 weeks of nivolumab. Every single patient, without exception, relapsed after autologous stem cell transplantation, and brentuximab vedotin exposure varied. Only in-frame clones appear in the TCRdb table, and some are missing; sequencing was by immunoSEQ multiplex PCR. The top ten hold around 7.1% of the sample, which has under 60,000 clones, around nine tenths seen once. The sequencing used peripheral blood mononuclear cells (PBMCs), collected before the fourth cycle of nivolumab. The source is a human donor with classical Hodgkin lymphoma.

This clone was seen a handful of times. This chain uses TRBV10-3 with TRBJ1-5; 10 positions match TRBD1. Germline-derived CDR1 and CDR2 are ENHRY and SYGVKD. The CDR3 consists of 17 residues. V shed 3 bases and J 2 bases; nucleotides not matched to a gene: 7. The CDR3 loop is CAISETDRGVGNQPQHF. The DNA of the CDR3 is TGTGCCATCAGTGAAACGGACAGGGGGGTCGGCAATCAGCCCCAGCATTTT.

The chain couples TRBV6-5 to TRBJ1-3, with D unclear. The CDR3 spans 15 residues. The germline V and J ends were trimmed by 4 bases and 3 bases, with 13 bases remaining between them. In germline, CDR1 is MNHEY, CDR2 SVGAGI. The CDR3 loop reads CASSSVGSGGNTIYF. CDR3 in DNA: TGTGCCAGCAGTTCCGTAGGGTCTGGTGGAAACACCATATATTTT.

In nucleotides, the CDR3 is TGCGCCAGCAGCGGGACAACCACCGGGGAGCTGTTTTTT. This gives the protein CASSGTTTGELFF. This rearrangement joins TRBV5-1 to TRBJ2-2, with a weak D call TRBD1 (6 bases). This CDR3 comprises 13 residues. V dropped 4 bases and J dropped 4 bases, with 8 bases sitting between them. Germline V CDR1 and CDR2: SGHRS, YFSETQ.

The chain combines TRBV19 with TRBJ2-3, with 12 bases fitting TRBD2. The CDR3 totals 15 residues. The ends lost 6 bases at V and 7 bases at J; junction bases unmatched: 8. Looked up from germline, CDR1 is LNHDA and CDR2 is SQIVND (reference sequence). The CDR3 sequence is CASRDQTSGRHTQYF. CDR3 sequence (DNA): TGTGCCAGTAGAGATCAGACTAGCGGGAGACATACGCAGTATTTT. The complete variable domain, with remaining parts taken from reference TRBV19 and TRBJ2-3, reads DGGITQSPKYLFRKEGQNVTLSCEQNLNHDAMYWYRQDPGQGLRLIYYSQIVNDFQKGDIAEGYSVSREKKESFPLTVTSAQKNPTAFYLCASRDQTSGRHTQYFGPGTRLTVL.

The gene calls are TRBV7-2 and TRBJ1-3; D is uncertain. Trimming pared 2 bases from V and 2 bases from J, leaving 10 bases between. The germline V gene encodes CDR1 SGHTA and CDR2 FQGNSA. The CDR3 length is 15 residues. CDR3 nucleotides: TGTGCCAGCAGCTTAAACTCCGGCACTGGAAACACCATATATTTT. Its translation: CASSLNSGTGNTIYF.

The gene calls are TRBV7-8 and TRBJ2-2, with D tentatively TRBD2 (5 bases). The CDR3 is made up of 16 amino acids. The germline CDR1 and CDR2 sequences are SGHVS and FQNEAQ. Trimming took 6 bases from V and 0 from J, leaving 14 bases between them. CDR3 sequence (DNA): TGTGCCAGCAGAATAGACGGGGTAGCGAACACCGGGGAGCTGTTTTTT. This codes for CASRIDGVANTGELFF.

The chain joins TRBV10-3 to TRBJ2-5, with D tentatively TRBD1 (7 bases). The V end lost 6 bases, the J end lost 4 bases, and 18 bases lay between the germline ends. This CDR3 spans 15 amino acids. The germline CDR1 and CDR2 sequences are ENHRY and SYGVKD. The CDR3 DNA sequence: TGTGCCATCAGCTTAGGAGGGGGCCCACGAGAGACCCAGTACTTC. It yields the protein CAISLGGGPRETQYF.

The chain employs TRBV19 and TRBJ2-1; D may be TRBD1 (5 bases). CDR1 LNHDA and CDR2 SQIVND come from the germline V gene (reference sequence). The CDR3 contains 14 residues. Trimming stripped 3 bases from V and 2 bases from J, with 8 bases between. CDR3 bases: TGTGCCAGTAGTATCAGGGCGGCCTACAATGAGCAGTTCTTC. As protein: CASSIRAAYNEQFF.

This clone was found once. The V and J genes are TRBV7-9 and TRBJ1-3, with D tentatively TRBD1 (6 bases). V was shortened by 4 bases and J by 4 bases, with 20 bases between the two germline ends. CDR3 length equals 17 residues. CDR1 and CDR2 (germline): SEHNR, FQNEAQ (reference sequence). The CDR3 reads CASSSPGTGAEGNTIYF. CDR3 DNA sequence: TGTGCCAGCAGCTCTCCTGGGACGGGGGCGGAGGGAAACACCATATATTTT.

The rearrangement joins TRBV18 to TRBJ2-3; no clear D gene. Deletions cut 3 bases from V and 4 bases from J, with 11 bases between. Germline V CDR1 and CDR2: KGHSH, LQKENI. This CDR3 has 14 residues. In DNA, the CDR3 is TGTGCCAGCTCACCCTCCCTAAGCCCAGATACGCAGTATTTT. Its protein product is CASSPSLSPDTQYF. The full variable domain, in which reference TRBV18 and TRBJ2-3 provide the parts outside the CDR3, is NAGVMQNPRHLVRRRGQEARLRCSPMKGHSHVYWYRQLPEEGLKFMVYLQKENIIDESGMPKERFSAEFPKEGPSILRIQQVVRGDSAAYFCASSPSLSPDTQYFGPGTRLTVL.

The genes are TRBV10-3 and TRBJ1-2; tentatively, D is TRBD1 (5 bases). Trimming took 7 bases from V and 2 from J, leaving 17 bases between them. There are 15 residues in the CDR3. Germline CDR1 ENHRY, CDR2 SYGVKD. CDR3 region: CAITPGAGGNYGYTF. DNA of the CDR3: TGTGCCATCACCCCTGGTGCGGGGGGGAACTATGGCTACACCTTC.

This clone was detected once. The gene calls are TRBV5-1 and TRBJ1-1, with a tentative D call TRBD1 (5 bases). The V end lost 0 bases, the J end lost 4 bases, and 13 bases lay between the germline ends. Germline V gene sequence: CDR1 SGHRS, CDR2 YFSETQ. There are 15 residues in the CDR3. The CDR3 region is CASSLGVWGSTEAFF. CDR3 nucleotide sequence: TGCGCCAGCAGCTTGGGGGTTTGGGGGAGCACTGAAGCTTTCTTT.

This chain links TRBV11-1 with TRBJ2-7; 11 bases match TRBD1. The CDR3 totals 15 residues. Germline CDR1 and CDR2: SGHAT and FQDESV (reference sequence). V was pared by 3 bases and J by 2 bases, with 3 bases of the junction left unmatched. This CDR3 reads CASSFGQGAPYEQYF. CDR3 sequence (DNA): TGTGCCAGCAGCTTCGGACAGGGGGCACCCTACGAGCAGTACTTC.

CDR3 sequence (DNA): TGTGCCAGCAGCTTACGACAGGGAATCTACGAGCAGTACTTC. It is translated as CASSLRQGIYEQYF. V usage is TRBV7-2 and J usage is TRBJ2-7; 7 positions agree with TRBD1. Germline V gene sequence: CDR1 SGHTA, CDR2 FQGNSA. This CDR3 contains 14 residues. Trimming removed 2 bases from V and 3 bases from J; junction bases left unmatched: 4.

CDR3 in amino acids: CASSLEVASYEQYF. Here the CDR3 DNA reads TGTGCCAGCAGCTTGGAGGTAGCGTCCTACGAGCAGTACTTC. The chain couples TRBV5-4 to TRBJ2-7; D may be TRBD2 (5 bases). The germline V and J ends were trimmed by 0 bases and 1 base, with 8 bases remaining between them. The CDR3 is 14 amino acids. Germline V CDR1 and CDR2: SGHNT, YYREEE (reference sequence).

This chain links TRBV28 with TRBJ2-1; 8 bases align to TRBD1. The CDR3 is 13 amino acids. The V and J ends lost 6 bases and 7 bases, in that order; junction bases with no gene match: 5. Looked up from germline, CDR1 is MDHEN and CDR2 is SYDVKM. The CDR3 region has the DNA TGTGCCAGCAGGGCAGGGGGCGGAAATGAGCAGTTCTTC. It translates to CASRAGGGNEQFF.

This chain uses TRBV7-9 with TRBJ1-5; D remains ambiguous. The CDR3 loop spans 14 amino acids. Trimming took off 0 bases at V and 3 bases at J, with 6 bases between the two ends. Per the germline V gene, CDR1 is SEHNR and CDR2 is FQNEAQ (reference sequence). CDR3: CASSLAGNNQPQHF. CDR3 bases: TGTGCCAGCAGCTTAGCAGGGAACAATCAGCCCCAGCATTTT.

The V call is TRBV6-4, the J call TRBJ1-6; the D gene is possibly TRBD1 (6 bases). CDR1 is MRHNA and CDR2 is SNTAGT in the germline V gene. With 2 bases removed from V and 10 bases from J, the gap between germline ends came to 15 bases. This CDR3 is 15 amino acids long. This CDR3 reads CASSDGFRGMSPLHF. DNA of the CDR3: TGTGCCAGCAGTGACGGTTTCAGGGGAATGTCACCCCTCCACTTT.

This clone occurred once. The chain uses TRBV18 and TRBJ2-5; 8 positions agree with TRBD1. This CDR3 has 14 amino acids. The V gene's germline CDR1 is KGHSH and CDR2 LQKENI. Losses at the gene ends were 6 bases for V and 7 bases for J; bases not matched to a gene: 10. The CDR3 spells CASSPNRGYGTQYF. The CDR3 DNA is TGTGCCAGCTCTCCAAACAGGGGGTACGGGACCCAGTACTTC.

In the case of this clone: Since the CDR3 does not end with the conserved phenylalanine or tryptophan, this likely comes from a read error. The DNA is omitted, as the CDR3 cannot be located on it reliably, and the CDR3 follows TCRdb's listing. The gene calls are TRBV6-7 and TRBJ2-3; TRBD2 reflects the table's D call only, with no check against the DNA. TRBV6-7 is placed among ORFs of uncertain function. The CDR3 region is 13 residues in length, termini included. This CDR3 reads CASSSLPGTSGGG.

The chain carries TRBV18 and TRBJ1-6; 7 positions match TRBD1. The CDR3 contains 18 residues. Germline CDR1 is KGHSH and CDR2 is LQKENI. J was trimmed by 0 bases and V by 2 bases; bases with no gene match: 7. The CDR3 region is CASSPLGQRSSYNSPLHF. For the CDR3, the DNA is TGTGCCAGCTCACCATTGGGACAGAGGAGCTCCTATAATTCACCCCTCCACTTT. Filled out from reference TRBV18 and TRBJ1-6, the complete variable domain reads NAGVMQNPRHLVRRRGQEARLRCSPMKGHSHVYWYRQLPEEGLKFMVYLQKENIIDESGMPKERFSAEFPKEGPSILRIQQVVRGDSAAYFCASSPLGQRSSYNSPLHFGNGTRLTVT.

V and J are TRBV15 and TRBJ1-4, with a tentative D call TRBD1 (5 bases). V was cut by 6 bases and J by 5 bases, with 13 bases left in between. The CDR3 length is 14 residues. Germline V gene data show CDR1 as LNHNV and CDR2 as YYDKDF (reference sequence). The CDR3 is CATSGDVLNEKLFF. The CDR3 coding sequence is TGTGCCACCAGTGGGGACGTTTTGAATGAAAAACTGTTTTTT. Full variable domain (missing parts from reference TRBV15 and TRBJ1-4): DAMVIQNPRYQVTQFGKPVTLSCSQTLNHNVMYWYQQKSSQAPKLLFHYYDKDFNNEADTPDNFQSRRPNTSFCFLDIRSPGLGDTAMYLCATSGDVLNEKLFFGSGTQLSVL.

For this clone: Other DNA sequences in the sample encode the same CDR3. This chain joins TRBV6-6 and TRBJ2-7, with 9 nucleotides matching TRBD1. The germline V gene encodes CDR1 MNHNY and CDR2 SVGAGI (reference sequence). With V trimmed by 11 bases and J by 3 bases, 5 bases remained unmatched. CDR3 length: 12 amino acids. The CDR3 spells CAGGQGIYEQYF. As DNA, the CDR3 is TGTGCCGGCGGACAGGGGATCTACGAGCAGTACTTC.

This chain joins TRBV27 and TRBJ2-7, with a possible D match to TRBD1 (6 bases). In germline, CDR1 is MNHEY, CDR2 SMNVEV (reference sequence). CDR3 length: 14 residues. V gave up 6 bases and J gave up 2 bases, with 14 bases separating them. The CDR3 DNA reads as TGTGCCAGCAGCCCGGGACAACTAACCTACGAGCAGTACTTC. Its protein product is CASSPGQLTYEQYF.

The J gene is TRBJ2-5, the V gene TRBV7-2, with D perhaps matching TRBD1 (6 bases). V lost 5 bases and J 3 bases, leaving 10 bases between the germline ends. From germline, CDR1 is SGHTA and CDR2 FQGNSA. The CDR3 loop spans 13 amino acids. CDR3 nucleotides: TGTGCCAGCAGCCCAAACAGGGAAGAGACCCAGTACTTC. Translated, it gives CASSPNREETQYF.

This clone has a single count. V is TRBV7-2 and J is TRBJ2-2; the D is unclear. CDR3 length: 15 amino acids. V lost 1 base to trimming and J lost 6 bases, with 12 bases between them. Per germline, CDR1 SGHTA and CDR2 FQGNSA. Written as DNA, the CDR3 is TGTGCCAGCAGCTTAGGACACCGGGTGGCCGGGGAGCTGTTTTTT. Residues: CASSLGHRVAGELFF.

The chain carries TRBV29-1 and TRBJ2-7; a weak D match, TRBD1 (5 bases). The CDR3 sequence is 14 residues long. V was pared by 4 bases and J by 2 bases, with 15 bases between. Germline CDR1 SQVTM, CDR2 ANQGSEA. CDR3 DNA: TGCAGCGTTGCCGTGGGCAGGGCGACCTACGAGCAGTACTTC. It codes for CSVAVGRATYEQYF.

The chain recombines TRBV7-2 with TRBJ2-7; 12 bases agree with TRBD2. The CDR3 sequence is 15 residues long. Germline CDR1 SGHTA, CDR2 FQGNSA. Losses at the gene ends were 5 bases for V and 2 bases for J; bases not matched to a gene: 4. The CDR3 spells CASSGWTSGTYEQYF. The CDR3 region has the DNA TGTGCCAGCAGCGGTTGGACTAGCGGGACCTACGAGCAGTACTTC. Using reference TRBV7-2 and TRBJ2-7 for the parts outside the CDR3, the full variable domain is GAGVSQSPSNKVTEKGKDVELRCDPISGHTALYWYRQSLGQGLEFLIYFQGNSAPDKSGLPSDRFSAERTGGSVSTLTIQRTQQEDSAVYLCASSGWTSGTYEQYFGPGTRLTVT.

This chain connects TRBV5-5 to TRBJ2-7, with a possible D match to TRBD1 (6 bases). Germline CDR1 is SGHKS and CDR2 is YYEKEE (reference sequence). This CDR3 has 15 residues. V lost 2 bases and J lost 0, with 12 bases in between. The CDR3 sequence: CASSLQGISSYEQYF. The CDR3 DNA reads as TGTGCCAGCAGCTTACAGGGCATCAGCTCCTACGAGCAGTACTTC.

The chain combines TRBV19 with TRBJ2-3; 9 bases line up with TRBD2. The CDR3 has 17 residues. The germline V gene has CDR1 LNHDA and CDR2 SQIVND (reference sequence). With V trimmed by 3 bases and J by 3 bases, 10 bases remained unmatched. CDR3 in DNA: TGTGCCAGTAGTATCCTAGCGGCGGGGGGGCGAACAGATACGCAGTATTTT. Translation gives CASSILAAGGRTDTQYF.

The chain employs TRBV27 and TRBJ2-1; 16 bases are a match to TRBD2. Germline trimming cut 5 bases from V and 0 bases from J; bases unmatched to any gene: 13. Germline CDR1 reads MNHEY; CDR2 reads SMNVEV (reference sequence). The CDR3 totals 21 residues. CDR3 loop: CASSPSTAGTSGGASYNEQFF. CDR3 bases: TGTGCCAGCAGTCCATCCACGGCCGGGACTAGCGGGGGGGCCTCCTACAATGAGCAGTTCTTC.